This T cell receptor (beta chain) was retrieved from a study of human T cells and chemical hapten exposure. TCRdb analysed the RACE reads with MiXCR anew, one entry per CDR3 protein. The top ten clones hold roughly 3% of a sample with 100,000 or so distinct CDR3 sequences, roughly a third of them seen once. As for time point: patch test 3, about 24 weeks after DPC sensitization. Treatment here: therapeutic diphenylcyclopropenone sensitization with weekly scalp DPC. The total RNA was obtained from whole blood that was not fractionated. Trimming pared 1 base from V and 2 bases from J, leaving 9 bases between. Germline V gives CDR1 SGHNT, CDR2 YENEEA. The CDR3 runs 15 residues.

The chain has TRBV11-3 and TRBJ1-3; a weak D match, TRBD1 (5 bases). The TCR originated in a man aged 35-49 years with alopecia areata. Some clones in this sample may be carry-over from other donors' samples. Sequencing used whole blood, obtained in connection with sensitization to the hapten diphenylcyclopropenone (DPC). The CDR3 protein is CASSLGGDPGNTIYF. Written as DNA, the CDR3 is TGTGCCAGCAGCTTAGGAGGGGATCCTGGAAACACCATATATTTT.